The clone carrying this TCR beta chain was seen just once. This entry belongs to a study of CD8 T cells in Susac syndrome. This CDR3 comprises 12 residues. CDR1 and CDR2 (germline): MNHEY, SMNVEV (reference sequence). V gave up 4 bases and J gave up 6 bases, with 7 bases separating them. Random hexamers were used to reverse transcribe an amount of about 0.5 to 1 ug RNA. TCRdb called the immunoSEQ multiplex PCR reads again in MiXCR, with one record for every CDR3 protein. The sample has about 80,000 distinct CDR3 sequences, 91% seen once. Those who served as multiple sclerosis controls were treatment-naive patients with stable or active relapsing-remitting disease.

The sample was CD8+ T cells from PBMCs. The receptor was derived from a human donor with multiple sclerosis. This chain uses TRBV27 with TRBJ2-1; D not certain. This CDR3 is CASSSMSNEQFF. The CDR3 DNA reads TGTGCCAGCAGTTCTATGAGCAATGAGCAGTTCTTC.